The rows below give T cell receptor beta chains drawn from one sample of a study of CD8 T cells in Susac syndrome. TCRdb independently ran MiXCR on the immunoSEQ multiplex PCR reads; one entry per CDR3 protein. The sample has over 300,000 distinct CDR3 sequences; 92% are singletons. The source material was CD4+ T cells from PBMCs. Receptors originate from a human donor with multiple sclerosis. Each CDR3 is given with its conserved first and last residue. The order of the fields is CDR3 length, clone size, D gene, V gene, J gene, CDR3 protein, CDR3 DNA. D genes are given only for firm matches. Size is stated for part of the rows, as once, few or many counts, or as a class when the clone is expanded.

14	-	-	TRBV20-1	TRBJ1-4	CSARDQSRMEKLFF	TGCAGTGCTAGAGATCAATCCCGGATGGAAAAACTGTTTTTT
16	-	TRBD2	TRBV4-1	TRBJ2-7	CASSQERSSGRFEQYF	TGCGCCAGCAGCCAAGAGAGGTCTAGCGGGAGGTTCGAGCAGTACTTC
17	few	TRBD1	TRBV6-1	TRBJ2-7	CASRKSQGSNSGYEQYF	TGTGCCAGCAGAAAATCACAGGGGTCCAACTCCGGCTACGAGCAGTACTTC
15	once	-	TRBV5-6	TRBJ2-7	CASSLFGPYIYEQYF	TGTGCCAGCAGCTTGTTTGGTCCTTATATCTACGAGCAGTACTTC
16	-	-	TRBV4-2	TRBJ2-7	CASSQRRWTLTYEQYF	TGTGCCAGCAGCCAACGCCGTTGGACACTTACCTACGAGCAGTACTTC
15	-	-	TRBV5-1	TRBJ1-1	CASSLAGVANTEAFF	TGCGCCAGCAGCTTGGCCGGGGTCGCGAACACTGAAGCTTTCTTT
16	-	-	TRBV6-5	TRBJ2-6	CASSYSRTTGANVLTF	TGTGCCAGCAGTTACTCGCGGACAACTGGGGCCAACGTCCTGACTTTC
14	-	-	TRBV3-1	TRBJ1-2	CASTQSPANYGYTF	TGTGCCAGCACCCAAAGTCCAGCTAACTATGGCTACACCTTC
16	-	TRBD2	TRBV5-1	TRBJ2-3	CASSSQLAGAVDTQYF	TGCGCCAGCAGCTCACAACTAGCGGGGGCAGTAGATACGCAGTATTTT
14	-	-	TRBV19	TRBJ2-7	CASSSIDRRYEQYF	TGTGCCAGTAGTTCAATCGACAGACGCTACGAGCAGTACTTC
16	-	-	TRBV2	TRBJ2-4	CASSELGRRAKNIQYF	TGTGCCAGCAGTGAACTGGGGAGGAGAGCCAAAAACATTCAGTACTTC
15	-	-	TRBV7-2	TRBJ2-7	CASSLVPGDLYEQYF	TGTGCCAGCAGCTTAGTTCCGGGGGACCTCTACGAGCAGTACTTC
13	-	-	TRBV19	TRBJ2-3	CASRDESTDTQYF	TGTGCCAGTCGGGACGAGAGCACAGATACGCAGTATTTT
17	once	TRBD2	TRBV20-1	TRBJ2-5	CSASQGLAGGPRETQYF	TGCAGTGCTAGCCAGGGACTAGCGGGAGGGCCACGAGAGACCCAGTACTTC
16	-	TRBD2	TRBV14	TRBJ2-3	CASSQGLADSTDTQYF	TGTGCCAGCAGCCAAGGACTAGCGGACTCCACAGATACGCAGTATTTT
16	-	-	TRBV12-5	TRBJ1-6	CASGGLGLSYNSPLHF	TGTGCTAGTGGGGGACTGGGACTCTCCTATAATTCACCCCTCCACTTT
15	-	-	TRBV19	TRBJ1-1	CASSSLLVGGTEAFF	TGTGCCAGTAGTAGCTTATTGGTAGGAGGCACTGAAGCTTTCTTT
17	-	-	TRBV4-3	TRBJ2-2	CASSLLAVVSSTGELFF	TGCGCCAGCAGCCTCTTAGCGGTCGTATCAAGCACCGGGGAGCTGTTTTTT
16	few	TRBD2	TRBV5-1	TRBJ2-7	CASSFGLAGDSYEQYF	TGCGCCAGCAGCTTTGGACTAGCGGGGGACTCCTACGAGCAGTACTTC
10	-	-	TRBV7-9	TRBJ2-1	CASSRNEQFF	TGTGCCAGCAGCCGCAATGAGCAGTTCTTC
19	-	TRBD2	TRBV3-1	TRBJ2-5	CASSQDQWLAGGVQETQYF	TGTGCCAGCAGCCAAGATCAGTGGCTAGCGGGGGGCGTACAAGAGACCCAGTACTTC
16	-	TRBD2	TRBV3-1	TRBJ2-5	CASSQPPSGKRETQYF	TGTGCCAGCAGCCAACCCCCTAGCGGGAAGCGAGAGACCCAGTACTTC
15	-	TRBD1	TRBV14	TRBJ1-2	CASSRTRGQGYGYTF	TGTGCCAGCAGCCGCACAAGGGGACAGGGCTATGGCTACACCTTC
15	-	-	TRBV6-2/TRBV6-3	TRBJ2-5	CASSPGRMYQETQYF	TGTGCCAGCAGCCCTGGAAGAATGTACCAAGAGACCCAGTACTTC
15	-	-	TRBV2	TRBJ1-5	CASSEDRYSNQPQHF	TGTGCCAGCAGTGAGGATCGCTATAGCAATCAGCCCCAGCATTTT
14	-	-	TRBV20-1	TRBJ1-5	CSARSGSSSQPQHF	TGCAGTGCTAGGTCGGGGAGTTCAAGTCAGCCCCAGCATTTT
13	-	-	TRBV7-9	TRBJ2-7	CASSLDWNYEQYF	TGTGCCAGCAGCCTCGACTGGAACTACGAGCAGTACTTC
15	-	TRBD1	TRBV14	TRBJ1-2	CASSQETGGRYGYTF	TGTGCCAGCAGCCAAGAAACAGGGGGACGCTATGGCTACACCTTC
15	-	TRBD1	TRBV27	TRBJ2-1	CASTFGQGGVNEQFF	TGTGCCAGCACTTTCGGACAGGGAGGTGTCAATGAGCAGTTCTTC
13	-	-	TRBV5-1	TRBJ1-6	CASSLAKSPPLHF	TGCGCCAGCAGCCTCGCAAAGTCGCCACCCCTCCACTTT
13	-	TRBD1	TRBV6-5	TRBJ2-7	CASRRQGYNEQYF	TGTGCCAGCAGACGACAGGGGTATAACGAGCAGTACTTC
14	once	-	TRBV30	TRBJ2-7	CAWSPTRAGREQYF	TGTGCCTGGAGTCCGACCCGGGCAGGGAGGGAGCAGTACTTC
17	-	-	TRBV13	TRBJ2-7	CASSSKLGTPVSYEQYF	TGTGCCAGCAGCTCAAAACTTGGGACACCCGTCTCCTACGAGCAGTACTTC
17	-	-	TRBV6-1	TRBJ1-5	CASSGVPQGYSNQPQHF	TGTGCCAGCAGTGGCGTTCCTCAGGGGTATAGCAATCAGCCCCAGCATTTT
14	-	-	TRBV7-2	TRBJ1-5	CASSPEAGYQPQHF	TGTGCCAGCAGCCCAGAGGCAGGATATCAGCCCCAGCATTTT
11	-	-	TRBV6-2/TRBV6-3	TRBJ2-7	CASSHNYEQYF	TGTGCCAGCAGTCACAACTACGAGCAGTACTTC
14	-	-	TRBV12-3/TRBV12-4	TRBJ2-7	CASSLGYPPGEQYF	TGTGCCAGCAGTTTGGGCTACCCCCCGGGGGAGCAGTACTTC
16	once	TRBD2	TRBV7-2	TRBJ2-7	CASSILPGLAGSEQYF	TGTGCCAGCAGCATCCTACCGGGACTAGCGGGATCCGAGCAGTACTTC
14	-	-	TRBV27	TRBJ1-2	CASSSAGGDYGYTF	TGTGCCAGCAGTTCCGCGGGGGGGGACTATGGCTACACCTTC
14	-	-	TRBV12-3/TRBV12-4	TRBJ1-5	CASSGQSSNQPQHF	TGTGCCAGCAGCGGACAGAGTAGCAATCAGCCCCAGCATTTT
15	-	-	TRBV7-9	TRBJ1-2	CASTPPRAGNYGYTF	TGTGCCAGCACCCCTCCCCGGGCAGGGAATTATGGCTACACCTTC
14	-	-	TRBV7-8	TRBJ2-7	CASSPTTILYEQYF	TGTGCCAGCAGCCCCACGACTATCCTCTACGAGCAGTACTTC
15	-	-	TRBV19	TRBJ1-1	CASRPGWGGNTEAFF	TGTGCCAGTAGGCCCGGGTGGGGCGGAAACACTGAAGCTTTCTTT
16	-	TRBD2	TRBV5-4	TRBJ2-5	CASSLGLAGGRGTQYF	TGTGCCAGCAGCTTGGGCCTAGCGGGAGGGCGCGGGACCCAGTACTTC
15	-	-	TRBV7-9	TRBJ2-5	CASSLVGVPQETQYF	TGTGCCAGCAGCTTAGTTGGGGTTCCACAAGAGACCCAGTACTTC
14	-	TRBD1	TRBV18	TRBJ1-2	CASSRRGENYGYTF	TGTGCCAGCTCACGCAGGGGGGAAAACTATGGCTACACCTTC
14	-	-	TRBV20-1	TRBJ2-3	CSAPSGTYTDTQYF	TGCAGTGCTCCGAGTGGCACCTACACAGATACGCAGTATTTT
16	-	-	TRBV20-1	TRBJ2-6	CSARDRTGMRANVLTF	TGCAGTGCTAGAGATAGGACGGGGATGAGGGCCAACGTCCTGACTTTC
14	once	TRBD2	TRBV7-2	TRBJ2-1	CASSSGTRVGEQFF	TGTGCCAGCAGCTCCGGGACTAGAGTGGGTGAGCAGTTCTTC
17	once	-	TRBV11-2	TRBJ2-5	CASSLAPLTAYQETQYF	TGTGCCAGCAGCTTAGCCCCACTAACTGCGTACCAAGAGACCCAGTACTTC
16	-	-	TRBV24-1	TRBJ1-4	CATSDLQGQRNEKLFF	TGTGCCACCAGTGATTTGCAGGGGCAGCGAAATGAAAAACTGTTTTTT